The T cell receptor (beta chain) described here comes from a study of T cell responses to AZD1222 COVID-19 vaccine. The germline V gene has CDR1 LNHDA and CDR2 SQIVND (reference sequence). Trimming removed 4 bases from V and 5 bases from J, with 11 bases in between. CDR3 length: 13 residues. Assay: immunoSEQ multiplex PCR; the TCRdb copy retains only in-frame clones and omits some. The table has about 99,000 clones, about 89% seen once. Findings of the study overall: When two AZD1222 doses had been given, Spike-specific TCR breadth and depth rose. Donors, mostly white British, included more females; clonal diversity was possibly underestimated.

Comment on this clone: Its antigen is not identified.

The TCR originated in an adult who received the AZD1222 COVID-19 vaccine. This material consisted of peripheral blood, taken 28 days after the second AZD1222 dose. The chain links TRBV19 to TRBJ2-5, with D perhaps being TRBD1 or TRBD2 (5 bases each). CDR3 residues: CASSRQGTETQYF. The CDR3 nucleotides read TGTGCCAGTAGTAGACAAGGGACGGAGACCCAGTACTTC.